This entry describes one TCR beta chain. The source of the sample is a study of blood T cell repertoires in COVID-19. Study information: The study drew acute and convalescent COVID-19 samples from the United States, Italy and Spain. Nucleic acid was either cDNA or gDNA, and it came from T cells, B-cell-depleted T cells, or PBMCs.

Original handling: Using reference gene primer amplification, nucleated cell counts were estimated. The protocol was immunoSEQ multiplex PCR, while the TCRdb copy is restricted to in-frame clones and leaves out a portion. V, J and clone size reflect that table, while D and trimming were determined from the DNA. The sample contains about 150,000 clones, about 85% of which appear only once. Seattle patient enrollment occurred during active infection, with longitudinal follow-up thereafter. Germline values: CDR1 LNHDA, CDR2 SQIVND (reference sequence). The CDR3 is 14 residues long. With 3 bases removed from V and 5 bases from J, the gap between germline ends came to 10 bases.

The chain uses TRBV19 and TRBJ2-2; tentatively, D is TRBD2 (5 bases). The sequence was collected from a man in his sixties with COVID-19, enrolled during active disease. Sequencing was done on a sample of peripheral blood. CDR3 protein: CASSIQPGTGELFF. The CDR3 nucleotides read TGTGCCAGTAGTATCCAACCGGGAACCGGGGAGCTGTTTTTT.